These 32 T cell receptor beta chains originate from one sample sequenced in a study of blood T cells in healthy people across ages. Primed by a sample-barcoded 5' primer and a J-beta primer mix, a second PCR proceeded for 7 to 11 cycles. From the 5' RACE reads, TCRdb called clonotypes with MiXCR, one entry per CDR3 protein. The repertoire consists of over 700,000 distinct CDR3 sequences, with about 55% occurring once and the leading ten covering approximately 40%. Sequenced input: blood. These TCRs come from an elderly man in good health.

V and J are TRBV5-1 and TRBJ1-2, with no clear D. The CDR3 length is 14 residues. The germline gives CDR1 SGHRS, CDR2 YFSETQ. V lost 7 bases and J 2 bases, leaving 15 bases between the germline ends. The CDR3: CASGPTPGNYGYTF. CDR3 nucleotide sequence: TGCGCCAGCGGCCCCACCCCGGGGAACTATGGCTACACCTTC.

This clonotype appeared a few times. The chain has TRBV5-4 and TRBJ1-2; D is unresolved. The germline CDR1 and CDR2 sequences are SGHNT and YYREEE (reference sequence). The CDR3 spans 13 residues. V lost 0 bases to trimming and J lost 5 bases, with 8 bases between them. CDR3 in DNA: TGTGCCAGCAGCTTGGGGATGGAATATGGCTACACCTTC. It codes for CASSLGMEYGYTF.

The chain employs TRBV29-1 and TRBJ2-3, with 7 positions matching TRBD2. V trimming: 4 bases; J trimming: 6 bases; junction bases outside the gene matches: 10. Germline V gene sequence: CDR1 SQVTM, CDR2 ANQGSEA. This CDR3 spans 14 amino acids. Here the CDR3 reads CSVVGGRGGDTQYF. CDR3 bases: TGCAGCGTTGTCGGGGGGAGAGGAGGGGATACGCAGTATTTT.

This clonotype was seen a few times. The chain combines TRBV15 with TRBJ1-2; D is possibly TRBD1 (6 bases). Germline values: CDR1 LNHNV, CDR2 YYDKDF (reference sequence). CDR3 length: 15 residues. The ends were cut back, 1 base at V and 6 bases at J, with 15 bases in the middle. The CDR3 here is CATSRGGAGADGYTF. CDR3 in DNA: TGTGCCACCAGCAGAGGAGGCGCGGGGGCGGATGGCTACACCTTC. Drawing the rest from reference TRBV15 and TRBJ1-2, the complete variable domain is DAMVIQNPRYQVTQFGKPVTLSCSQTLNHNVMYWYQQKSSQAPKLLFHYYDKDFNNEADTPDNFQSRRPNTSFCFLDIRSPGLGDTAMYLCATSRGGAGADGYTFGSGTRLTVV.

The gene calls are TRBV7-9 and TRBJ2-1; a weak D match, TRBD2 (6 bases). V lost 6 bases, J lost 6 bases, and 21 bases lay in between. The germline CDR1 and CDR2 sequences are SEHNR and FQNEAQ (reference sequence). CDR3 size: 16 residues. The CDR3 nucleotides are TGTGCCAGCAGTCCTTACAGCGGGCCGCCGGGCAATGAGCAGTTCTTC. Translating it yields CASSPYSGPPGNEQFF. The full variable domain, with the rest looked up from reference TRBV7-9 and TRBJ2-1, is DTGVSQNPRHKITKRGQNVTFRCDPISEHNRLYWYRQTLGQGPEFLTYFQNEAQLEKSRLLSDRFSAERPKGSFSTLEIQRTEQGDSAMYLCASSPYSGPPGNEQFFGPGTRLTVL.

The DNA of the CDR3 is TGTGCCAGCAGTTTATCCCGCAGGGGAGGAGGCTACGAGCAGTACTTC. Its translation: CASSLSRRGGGYEQYF. The chain has TRBV28 and TRBJ2-7, with D perhaps assigned TRBD1 or TRBD2 (6 bases each). The CDR3 sequence is 16 residues long. The germline V and J ends were trimmed by 1 base and 3 bases, with 16 bases remaining between them. CDR1 is MDHEN and CDR2 is SYDVKM in the germline V gene.

The rearrangement links TRBV6-2 or TRBV6-3 to TRBJ1-2; the match to TRBD1 covers 9 bases. Germline-derived CDR1 and CDR2 are MNHEY and SVGEGT. The junction had 7 bases not matched to a gene; V was cut back by 4 bases and J by 4 bases. The CDR3 is made up of 15 amino acids. The CDR3 coding sequence is TGTGCCAGCAGTTGGGACAGGGCGGAGCGCTATGGCTACACCTTC. Protein: CASSWDRAERYGYTF.

This clonotype was observed once. The CDR3 DNA sequence: TGTGCCACCAGCAGAACAATAATGAACACTGAAGCTTTCTTT. This translates into CATSRTIMNTEAFF. This rearrangement joins TRBV15 to TRBJ1-1; D gene uncertain. The CDR3 is made up of 14 amino acids. CDR1 is LNHNV and CDR2 is YYDKDF in the germline V gene (reference sequence). V lost 2 bases and J 0 bases, leaving 7 bases between the germline ends.

The genes are TRBV18 and TRBJ2-7, with D possibly matching TRBD2 (6 bases). V lost 1 base, J lost 6 bases, and 13 bases lay in between. The CDR3 is 14 residues long. Per germline, CDR1 KGHSH and CDR2 LQKENI. The CDR3, as DNA: TGTGCCAGCTCACCACAAGGGGCGGGGTCCGAGCAGTACTTC. Translation gives CASSPQGAGSEQYF.

The chain uses TRBV7-2 and TRBJ2-4, with D unresolved. The assigned J gene may be wrong: the sequence end matches TRBJ2-7 better. Germline V gene data show CDR1 as SGHTA and CDR2 as FQGNSA. The CDR3 has 12 amino acids. CDR3 DNA: TGTGCCAGCAGCTTAGCATCCCACGAGCAGTACTTC. It is translated as CASSLASHEQYF.

This clonotype was found a few times. This chain links TRBV25-1 with TRBJ2-3; D unclear. CDR1 is MGHDK, CDR2 SYGVNS, per germline. With 8 bases removed from V and 14 bases from J, the gap between germline ends came to 23 bases. CDR3 size: 13 residues. The CDR3 coding sequence is TGTGCCAGCCGCAGTAGGTGGAACAGATACGCGTATTTT. It specifies CASRSRWNRYAYF.

V usage is TRBV6-2 or TRBV6-3 and J usage is TRBJ1-2; TRBD1 might be the D (5 bases). CDR3 length equals 12 residues. The ends were cut back, 2 bases at V and 8 bases at J, with 9 bases in the middle. Germline assignment: CDR1 MNHEY and CDR2 SVGEGT. CDR3 sequence reads: CASSYEGKGYTF. As DNA, the CDR3 is TGTGCCAGCAGTTACGAGGGGAAAGGCTACACCTTC.

This clonotype was detected only a few times. The chain carries TRBV25-1 and TRBJ2-5; perhaps TRBD2 as D (7 bases). Trimming left V 1 base short and J 5 bases short, with 11 bases between. CDR1 MGHDK and CDR2 SYGVNS come from the germline V gene. The CDR3 extends over 14 amino acids. DNA for the CDR3: TGTGCCAGCAGTGAATGGGGGGGCGACGAGACCCAGTACTTC. It specifies CASSEWGGDETQYF.

The V and J genes are TRBV3-1 and TRBJ1-6; D is perhaps TRBD1 (6 bases). Trimming removed 2 bases from V and 10 bases from J, with 9 bases in between. Germline-derived CDR1 and CDR2 are LGHDT and YNNKEL (reference sequence). CDR3 length: 13 amino acids. CDR3 DNA: TGTGCCAGCAGCCAACAGGGGCGATCACCCCTCCACTTT. This translates into CASSQQGRSPLHF.

This clonotype was detected only a few times. The chain combines TRBV7-2 with TRBJ2-7; D may be TRBD2 (5 bases). Germline CDR1 and CDR2: SGHTA and FQGNSA. Trimming cost V 4 bases and J 2 bases, with 12 bases left between them. This CDR3 has 14 amino acids. CDR3 DNA: TGTGCCAGCAGCTCCCTGGACTTCCCCTACGAGCAGTACTTC. As protein: CASSSLDFPYEQYF.

The sample holds a few counts of this clonotype. V and J are TRBV30 and TRBJ2-4, with D perhaps TRBD1 (6 bases). The J call could be wrong; TRBJ2-7 is a better fit for the DNA end. This CDR3 comprises 13 residues. Germline V gene sequence: CDR1 GTSNPN, CDR2 SVGIG (reference sequence). CDR3 residues: CAWARRDTYEQYF. In nucleotides, the CDR3 is TGTGCCTGGGCGAGACGGGACACCTACGAGCAGTACTTC.

As to this clonotype: This may arise from a read error, as a much more abundant clone is one base away. V and J are TRBV7-9 and TRBJ2-2, with D unresolved. The CDR3 runs to 9 residues. Germline CDR1 reads SEHNR; CDR2 reads FQNEAQ (reference sequence). V lost 7 bases and J 13 bases, leaving 7 bases between the germline ends. This CDR3 reads CASNEGLFF. The DNA of the CDR3 is TGTGCCAGCAACGAAGGGCTGTTTTTT.

The chain is built from TRBV7-3 and TRBJ1-6, with TRBD1 as a possible D gene (6 bases). This CDR3 region has 14 residues. Germline values: CDR1 SGHTA, CDR2 FQGTGA. V lost 3 bases to trimming and J lost 4 bases, with 7 bases between them. The CDR3 is CASSFQGYNSPLHF. The CDR3 DNA follows: TGTGCCAGCAGCTTCCAGGGGTATAATTCACCCCTCCACTTT.

There are a few counts of this clonotype. V gene TRBV7-2 combines with J gene TRBJ2-1, with 11 bases fitting TRBD2. The germline gives CDR1 SGHTA, CDR2 FQGNSA. This CDR3 has 15 residues. Unmatched junction bases numbered 7, after V lost 5 bases and J lost 7 bases. The CDR3 region is CASSGSGLAVNEQFF. CDR3 DNA sequence: TGTGCCAGCAGCGGCTCGGGACTAGCGGTGAATGAGCAGTTCTTC. The entire variable domain, with the rest obtained from reference TRBV7-2 and TRBJ2-1, is as follows: GAGVSQSPSNKVTEKGKDVELRCDPISGHTALYWYRQSLGQGLEFLIYFQGNSAPDKSGLPSDRFSAERTGGSVSTLTIQRTQQEDSAVYLCASSGSGLAVNEQFFGPGTRLTVL.

In its sample, this clonotype was seen a few times. This chain links TRBV20-1 with TRBJ2-7; D call uncertain. CDR1 DFQATT and CDR2 SNEGSKA come from the germline V gene (reference sequence). This CDR3 is built from 13 residues. Trimming stripped 2 bases from V and 2 bases from J, with 10 bases between. The CDR3 region has the DNA TGCAGTGCTAGAAGTCCGACCCCCTACGAGCAGTACTTC. Protein: CSARSPTPYEQYF.

The CDR3 spells CSASPSGSLEQYF. CDR3 DNA: TGCAGTGCTAGTCCTAGCGGGAGTCTTGAACAGTACTTC. The chain recombines TRBV20-1 with TRBJ2-5; TRBD2 aligns across 10 bases. CDR3 length: 13 residues. CDR1 DFQATT and CDR2 SNEGSKA come from the germline V gene (reference sequence). The V segment lost 3 bases and the J segment 11 bases; nucleotides outside the gene matches: 9.

At least ten counts were recorded for this clonotype. CDR3 protein: CASSQDRGEQYF. CDR3 coding DNA: TGTGCCAGCAGCCAAGATAGGGGGGAGCAGTACTTC. The chain carries TRBV11-2 and TRBJ2-7; a weak D match, TRBD1 (6 bases). The CDR3 runs to 12 residues. The V end was cut by 5 bases, the J end by 7 bases, with 12 bases between. The germline CDR1 and CDR2 sequences are SGHAT and FQNNGV.

J is TRBJ2-4 and V is TRBV18; tentative D call: TRBD1 (6 bases). Matching the DNA end better, TRBJ2-7 makes the J call doubtful. The CDR3 contains 14 residues. Per germline, CDR1 KGHSH and CDR2 LQKENI. The DNA for the CDR3 is TGTGCCAGCTCAATGATGGACAGCAACTACGAGCAGTACTTC. This translates into CASSMMDSNYEQYF.

This clonotype has more than one count but fewer than ten. The chain recombines TRBV6-2 or TRBV6-3 with TRBJ2-7; weak D call: TRBD2 (6 bases). Trimming stripped 4 bases from V and 1 base from J, with 17 bases between. The CDR3 has 16 amino acids. The germline V gene has CDR1 MNHEY and CDR2 SVGEGT. The CDR3 DNA follows: TGTGCCAGCAGTTTTAACGCCGGGGGTATGTCCTACGAGCAGTACTTC. Protein: CASSFNAGGMSYEQYF.

The V gene is TRBV18, the J gene TRBJ1-5; 7 bases map to TRBD1. Germline-derived CDR1 and CDR2 are KGHSH and LQKENI. Trimming at V came to 3 bases and at J to 0 bases, leaving 5 bases not matched to a gene. The CDR3 covers 16 residues. CDR3 bases: TGTGCCAGCTCACCCGCACAGGGGAATAGCAATCAGCCCCAGCATTTT. As protein: CASSPAQGNSNQPQHF.

CDR3: CASSVRTGGLNTGELFF. DNA of the CDR3: TGTGCCAGCAGCGTTCGGACAGGGGGCCTGAACACCGGGGAGCTGTTTTTT. J is TRBJ2-2 and V is TRBV9, with 11 positions matching TRBD1. Germline V gene sequence: CDR1 SGDLS, CDR2 YYNGEE. Losses at the gene ends were 2 bases for V and 1 base for J; bases not matched to a gene: 4. The CDR3 contains 17 residues.

This rearrangement joins TRBV20-1 to TRBJ2-3; 10 bases line up with TRBD2. V lost 6 bases and J lost 6; bases outside the gene matches: 6. The CDR3 is 13 amino acids. CDR1 and CDR2 (germline): DFQATT, SNEGSKA (reference sequence). The CDR3: CSASSGRRDTQYF. In nucleotides, the CDR3 is TGCAGTGCATCTAGCGGGAGACGTGATACGCAGTATTTT.

This chain joins TRBV20-1 and TRBJ2-1; TRBD2 is a possible D gene (6 bases). V was shortened by 5 bases and J by 8 bases, with 25 bases between the two germline ends. Germline V gene sequence: CDR1 DFQATT, CDR2 SNEGSKA (reference sequence). CDR3 length: 16 residues. The CDR3 sequence is CSARPGGAQSTDEQFF. For the CDR3, the DNA is TGCAGTGCTCGACCAGGAGGGGCGCAGAGTACCGATGAGCAGTTCTTC.

This clonotype has a single count. The CDR3 region has the DNA TGTGCCAGCTCACCACAAGGCTCGGCGGGGGGGGCCAATGAGCAGTTCTTC. Translation gives CASSPQGSAGGANEQFF. The chain couples TRBV18 to TRBJ2-1; 9 positions agree with TRBD2. Losses at the gene ends were 1 base for V and 6 bases for J; bases not matched to a gene: 10. Germline-derived CDR1 and CDR2 are KGHSH and LQKENI. CDR3 length: 17 amino acids.

This chain uses TRBV18 with TRBJ2-1; D gene ambiguous. The J call may be in error: the DNA end matches TRBJ2-7 better. The CDR3 totals 14 residues. The germline V gene has CDR1 KGHSH and CDR2 LQKENI. The DNA for the CDR3 is TGTGCCAGCTCAACGGCAGACGGATACTACGAGCAGTACTTC. Translation: CASSTADGYYEQYF.

This clonotype has more than one count but fewer than ten. The V gene is TRBV6-2 or TRBV6-3, the J gene TRBJ2-3, with 10 bases that match TRBD1. The CDR3 covers 15 residues. Per germline, CDR1 MNHEY and CDR2 SVGEGT. The ends lost 0 bases at V and 14 bases at J; junction bases unmatched: 11. This chain's CDR3 is CASSYSKDRGRYAYF. The CDR3 DNA is TGTGCCAGCAGTTACTCGAAGGACAGGGGGAGATACGCGTATTTT.

This clonotype came up once. The chain couples TRBV29-1 to TRBJ1-2; TRBD1 matches 7 bases. The CDR3 extends over 13 amino acids. The ends lost 6 bases at V and 4 bases at J; junction bases unmatched: 8. Germline-derived CDR1 and CDR2 are SQVTM and ANQGSEA. The CDR3 coding sequence is TGCAGCGTCGGATTACAGGGGTCCTATGGCTACACCTTC. Protein: CSVGLQGSYGYTF.